Here is one T cell receptor beta chain with its context. Its target is unknown. Every sample had a minimum of 6 million PBMCs isolated. The data stem from a study of blood T cells in healthy people across ages. Overall study results and limits: No one knew whether donors had CMV, which possibly confounded expanded clonotype changes. Versus aged donors, long-lived donors had higher diversity and more naive CD4+ cells.

With a J-beta primer mix and a sample-barcoded 5' primer, a second PCR ran about 7 to 12 cycles. One entry per CDR3 protein results from TCRdb running MiXCR on the 5' RACE reads. The sample carries 1.5 million to 2 million distinct CDR3 sequences, about 28% recorded once. The CDR3 runs 14 residues. Germline V gene lookup returns CDR1 SNHLY and CDR2 FYNNEI. Deletions cut 0 bases from V and 7 bases from J, with 10 bases between. This chain uses TRBV2 with TRBJ1-5; D is unclear. Sequenced material: blood. The sequence came from a woman aged 25 to 39 in good health. The CDR3 protein is CASSEALIGQPQHF. The DNA for the CDR3 is TGTGCCAGCAGTGAAGCGCTTATCGGACAGCCCCAGCATTTT. Filled out from reference TRBV2 and TRBJ1-5, the complete variable domain reads EPEVTQTPSHQVTQMGQEVILRCVPISNHLYFYWYRQILGQKVEFLVSFYNNEISEKSEIFDDQFSVERPDGSNFTLKIRSTKLEDSAMYFCASSEALIGQPQHFGDGTRLSIL.